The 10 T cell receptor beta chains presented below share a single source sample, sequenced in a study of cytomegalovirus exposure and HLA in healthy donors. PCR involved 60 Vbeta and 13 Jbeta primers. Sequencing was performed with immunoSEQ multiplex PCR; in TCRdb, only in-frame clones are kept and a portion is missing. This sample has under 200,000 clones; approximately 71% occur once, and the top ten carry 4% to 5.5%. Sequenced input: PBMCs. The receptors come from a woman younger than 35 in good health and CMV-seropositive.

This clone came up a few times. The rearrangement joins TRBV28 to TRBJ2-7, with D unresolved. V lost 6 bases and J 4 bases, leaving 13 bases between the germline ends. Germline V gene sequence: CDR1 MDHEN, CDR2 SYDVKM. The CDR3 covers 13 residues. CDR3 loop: CASRSPVFYEQYF. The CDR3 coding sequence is TGTGCCAGCAGGTCACCAGTCTTTTACGAGCAGTACTTC. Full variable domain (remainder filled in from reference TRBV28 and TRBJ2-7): DVKVTQSSRYLVKRTGEKVFLECVQDMDHENMFWYRQDPGLGLRLIYFSYDVKMKEKGDIPEGYSVSREKKERFSLILESASTNQTSMYLCASRSPVFYEQYFGPGTRLTVT.

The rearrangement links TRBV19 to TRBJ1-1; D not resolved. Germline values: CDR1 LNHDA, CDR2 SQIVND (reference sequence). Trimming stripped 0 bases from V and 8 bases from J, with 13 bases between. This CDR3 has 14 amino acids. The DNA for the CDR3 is TGTGCCAGTAGTATAGATGAGAGGATTTTCGAAGCTTTCTTT. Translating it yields CASSIDERIFEAFF.

The DNA for the CDR3 is TGTGCCAGCAGCTTACTGAGGACTGAAGCTTTCTTT. It codes for CASSLLRTEAFF. The V and J genes are TRBV7-2 and TRBJ1-1; D remains unclear. Germline lookup yields CDR1 SGHTA and CDR2 FQGNSA. The CDR3 contains 12 residues. Trimming pared 2 bases from V and 5 bases from J, leaving 6 bases between.

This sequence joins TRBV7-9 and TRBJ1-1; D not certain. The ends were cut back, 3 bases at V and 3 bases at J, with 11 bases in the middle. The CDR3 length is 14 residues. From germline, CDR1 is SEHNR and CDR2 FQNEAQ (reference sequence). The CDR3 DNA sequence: TGTGCCAGCAGCTTGGGCAGTATTGACACTGAAGCTTTCTTT. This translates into CASSLGSIDTEAFF.

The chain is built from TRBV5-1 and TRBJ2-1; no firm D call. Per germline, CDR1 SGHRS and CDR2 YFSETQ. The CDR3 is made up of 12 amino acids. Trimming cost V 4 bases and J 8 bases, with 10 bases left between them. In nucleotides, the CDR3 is TGCGCCAGCAGCGTTGGAGCGTATGAGCAGTTCTTC. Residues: CASSVGAYEQFF.

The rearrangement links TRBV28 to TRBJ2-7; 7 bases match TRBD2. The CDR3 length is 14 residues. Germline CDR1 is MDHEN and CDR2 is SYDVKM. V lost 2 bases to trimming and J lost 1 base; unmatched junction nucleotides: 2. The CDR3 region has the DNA TGTGCCAGCAGTTTAGGGGAGGGATCCTACGAGCAGTACTTC. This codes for CASSLGEGSYEQYF.

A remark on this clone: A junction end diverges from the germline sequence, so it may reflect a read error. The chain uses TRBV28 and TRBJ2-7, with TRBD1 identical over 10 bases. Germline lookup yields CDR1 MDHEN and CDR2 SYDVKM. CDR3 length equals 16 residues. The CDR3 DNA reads TGTGCCAGCAGTTTAAGGGGGACAGGGGCCCCACGCGAGCGGTACTTC. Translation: CASSLRGTGAPRERYF.

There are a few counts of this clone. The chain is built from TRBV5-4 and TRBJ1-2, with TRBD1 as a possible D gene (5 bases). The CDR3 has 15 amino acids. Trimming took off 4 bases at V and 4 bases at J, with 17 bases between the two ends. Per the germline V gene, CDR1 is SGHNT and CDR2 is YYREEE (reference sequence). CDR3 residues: CASSGDLGELYGYTF. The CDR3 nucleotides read TGTGCCAGCAGCGGGGACTTGGGAGAACTCTATGGCTACACCTTC.

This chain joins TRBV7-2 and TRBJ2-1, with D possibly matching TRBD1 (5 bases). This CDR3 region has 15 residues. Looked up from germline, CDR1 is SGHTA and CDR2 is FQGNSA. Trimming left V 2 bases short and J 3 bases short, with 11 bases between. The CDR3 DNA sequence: TGTGCCAGCAGCTTACTCGGACATAGCTACAATGAGCAGTTCTTC. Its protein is CASSLLGHSYNEQFF.

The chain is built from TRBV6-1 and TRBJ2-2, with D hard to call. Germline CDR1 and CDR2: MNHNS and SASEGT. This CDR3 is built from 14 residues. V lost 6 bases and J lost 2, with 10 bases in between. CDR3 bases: TGTGCCAGCAGGGAAAACAGAAACACCGGGGAGCTGTTTTTT. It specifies CASRENRNTGELFF.